This T cell receptor (beta chain) was documented in a study of blood T cell repertoires in COVID-19. The wider study: The analysed material was cDNA or gDNA that came from T cells, B-cell-depleted T cells, or PBMCs.

Profiled with immunoSEQ multiplex PCR; TCRdb holds only in-frame clones, not every one. Of some 300,000 clones in the sample, around 87% were seen once. From germline, CDR1 is LGHDT and CDR2 YNNKEL (reference sequence). There are 13 residues in the CDR3. The germline V and J ends were trimmed by 5 bases and 8 bases, with 12 bases remaining between them. A few counts support this clone. The sequenced sample was peripheral blood. The chain combines TRBV3-1 (or the pseudogene TRBV3-2) with TRBJ2-2; the D is unclear. The sequence was collected from a man aged 65 to 79 with acute or convalescent COVID-19. The DNA of the CDR3 is TGTGCCAGCAGCTACCGAGGCAGTGGGGAGCTGTTTTTT. Translating gives CASSYRGSGELFF.